This T cell receptor (beta chain) is from a study of T cells in lung cancer brain metastases. Study findings and constraints: Most clones were lesion-specific, with limited overlap between paired lesions (Morisita around 0.24). Paired primaries held more unique productive clones than brain metastases (median about 4,500 versus 1,500).

Between roughly 2.24 and 5.5 ug genomic DNA went in, equal for pairs. Profiled with immunoSEQ multiplex PCR; TCRdb holds only in-frame clones, not every one. This sample carries 5,000 to 7,000 clones, about nine tenths of them seen once, and the ten largest clones take less than 5%. Trimming shortened V by 8 bases and J by 12 bases, and 20 bases separated the two germline ends. This CDR3 contains 13 residues. The germline gives CDR1 SGHAT, CDR2 FQNNGV. About this clone itself: The antigen is undetermined.

Sequenced sample: tumor tissue from the primary lung tumor. The receptor's source is a man aged 70 or older with non-small cell lung cancer. The V gene is TRBV11-2, the J gene TRBJ2-1, with D perhaps matching TRBD1 or TRBD2 (7 bases each). The CDR3 nucleotides read TGTGCCAGCTCCAGGGGGAGGGGCTGGGCGCAGTTCTTC. Its protein product is CASSRGRGWAQFF.